Each of the 15 T cell receptor beta chains below was sequenced from the same sample in a study of early T cells in non-severe SARS-CoV-2 infection. In TCRdb, the 5' RACE reads were re-called with MiXCR into one record per CDR3 protein. Seen here are 40,000 to 45,000 distinct CDR3 sequences, around 6.3% observed once, and the top ten hold about 20%. The material sequenced was whole blood, taken at baseline. Receptors originate from an adult who was a healthcare worker with PCR-confirmed SARS-CoV-2 infection or an uninfected control (not recorded which).

In this sample, this clonotype turned up many times. V usage is TRBV20-1 and J usage is TRBJ2-1, with 7 bases that match TRBD2. This CDR3 has 14 residues. The V segment lost 3 bases and the J segment 5 bases; nucleotides outside the gene matches: 7. Germline V CDR1 and CDR2: DFQATT, SNEGSKA (reference sequence). The CDR3 DNA reads as TGCAGTGCTAGGAGAAGCGGGACTCACAATGAGCAGTTCTTC. Translation gives CSARRSGTHNEQFF.

This clonotype appeared many times. V is TRBV6-5 and J is TRBJ1-1; D is perhaps TRBD1 (5 bases). Trimming stripped 3 bases from V and 4 bases from J, with 9 bases between. CDR1 is MNHEY, CDR2 SVGAGI, per germline. This CDR3 contains 13 residues. This chain's CDR3 is CASSYQGLTEAFF. The CDR3 DNA sequence: TGTGCCAGCAGTTATCAGGGTCTCACTGAAGCTTTCTTT.

This clonotype was recorded at least ten times. The V and J genes are TRBV10-1 and TRBJ2-5; 7 bases agree with TRBD2. From germline, CDR1 is WNHNN and CDR2 SYGVQD (reference sequence). V gave up 2 bases and J gave up 5 bases; unmatched junction bases: 2. This CDR3 comprises 13 residues. The CDR3 DNA follows: TGCGCCAGCAGTGAGCAAGCGGGGGAGACCCAGTACTTC. It is translated as CASSEQAGETQYF.

This clonotype appeared a few times. This chain joins TRBV20-1 and TRBJ2-1; weak D call: TRBD2 (6 bases). Germline lookup yields CDR1 DFQATT and CDR2 SNEGSKA (reference sequence). The CDR3 sequence is 13 residues long. Trimming removed 6 bases at V and 9 bases at J, with 18 bases between. The CDR3 region is CSAQAGRGSEQFF. In DNA, the CDR3 is TGCAGTGCACAGGCCGGTCGGGGGTCTGAGCAGTTCTTC.

This clonotype was counted ten times or more. V usage is TRBV20-1 and J usage is TRBJ2-5; D may be TRBD1 (5 bases). The CDR3 totals 14 residues. With 6 bases removed from V and 0 bases from J, the gap between germline ends came to 14 bases. Germline V gene sequence: CDR1 DFQATT, CDR2 SNEGSKA (reference sequence). The CDR3 DNA is TGCAGTGCCGGACACGCCGCCAACCAAGAGACCCAGTACTTC. Translating gives CSAGHAANQETQYF.

This clonotype was detected many times. The V gene is TRBV6-2 or TRBV6-3, the J gene TRBJ2-1; the D is unclear. V was cut by 2 bases and J by 10 bases, with 9 bases left in between. CDR1 and CDR2 (germline): MNHEY, SVGEGT. The CDR3 consists of 12 residues. In DNA, the CDR3 is TGTGCCAGCAGTTACAGAGGACCGGAGCAGTTCTTC. This gives the protein CASSYRGPEQFF.

This clonotype was detected only a few times. Here the CDR3 reads CASSRTPTGANEKLFF. The CDR3 nucleotides read TGCGCCAGCAGTCGTACTCCTACCGGGGCTAATGAAAAACTGTTTTTT. The rearrangement links TRBV5-1 to TRBJ1-4, with unresolved D. The CDR3 is made up of 16 amino acids. The germline gives CDR1 SGHRS, CDR2 YFSETQ. V lost 5 bases to trimming and J lost 3 bases, with 17 bases between them.

This clonotype was seen more than once but under ten times. The genes are TRBV29-1 and TRBJ2-1; 16 bases align to TRBD2. Germline V lookup: CDR1 SQVTM, CDR2 ANQGSEA. Trimming at V came to 8 bases and at J to 9 bases, leaving 7 bases not matched to a gene. This CDR3 region has 14 residues. The CDR3, as DNA: TGCAGCTCGGGACTAGCGGGGGGGATCGGTGAGCAGTTCTTC. Protein product: CSSGLAGGIGEQFF.

The chain employs TRBV7-9 and TRBJ2-7; D possibly corresponds to TRBD2 (6 bases). V lost 1 base and J 5 bases, leaving 15 bases between the germline ends. The length of the CDR3 is 15 residues. The germline V gene encodes CDR1 SEHNR and CDR2 FQNEAQ (reference sequence). The CDR3 reads CASSLGTGVVDEQYF. In nucleotides, the CDR3 is TGTGCCAGCAGCTTAGGAACGGGAGTGGTTGACGAGCAGTACTTC.

This clonotype was counted ten times or more. This rearrangement joins TRBV12-3 or TRBV12-4 to TRBJ1-1; D gene ambiguous. With 3 bases removed from V and 1 base from J, the gap between germline ends came to 6 bases. CDR3 size: 13 residues. The CDR3 DNA is TGTGCCAGCAGTTTGGAGACGAACACTGAAGCTTTCTTT. Encoded protein: CASSLETNTEAFF.

CDR3 sequence reads: CSARPGLNTGELFF. DNA of the CDR3: TGCAGTGCTCGGCCGGGACTAAACACCGGGGAGCTGTTTTTT. V is TRBV20-1 and J is TRBJ2-2; TRBD2 agrees at 7 bases. Germline V lookup: CDR1 DFQATT, CDR2 SNEGSKA (reference sequence). The CDR3 runs 14 residues. V was pared by 5 bases and J by 2 bases, with 5 bases of the junction left unmatched.

This clonotype was seen more than once but under ten times. The J gene is TRBJ2-7, the V gene TRBV7-2; 10 bases align to TRBD1. Germline CDR1 SGHTA, CDR2 FQGNSA. V lost 4 bases to trimming and J lost 3 bases; unmatched junction nucleotides: 6. The CDR3 runs 15 residues. The CDR3 bases are TGTGCCAGCAGCTCCTCAGACAGGGGGCTCTACGAGCAGTACTTC. It is translated as CASSSSDRGLYEQYF.

This clonotype was counted many times. The rearrangement joins TRBV7-2 to TRBJ2-3; D may be TRBD1 or TRBD2 (6 bases each). V lost 4 bases to trimming and J lost 5 bases, with 16 bases between them. The CDR3 is made up of 15 amino acids. CDR1 SGHTA and CDR2 FQGNSA come from the germline V gene. In DNA, the CDR3 is TGTGCCAGCAGCTCCCTGGGGGCAGCGGGAGATACGCAGTATTTT. Translated: CASSSLGAAGDTQYF.

This clonotype was counted a few times. This chain links TRBV19 with TRBJ2-7, with a tentative D call TRBD2 (5 bases). From germline, CDR1 is LNHDA and CDR2 SQIVND (reference sequence). The V gene lost 8 bases and the J gene lost 7 bases, with 18 bases spanning the gap. The CDR3 length is 13 residues. CDR3 loop: CASGGQVMCEQYF. The CDR3 nucleotides are TGTGCCAGTGGCGGGCAAGTGATGTGTGAGCAGTACTTC.

This clonotype appeared many times. The chain recombines TRBV6-6 with TRBJ2-5; 8 nucleotides match TRBD2. The germline V gene has CDR1 MNHNY and CDR2 SVGAGI (reference sequence). This CDR3 region has 15 residues. V lost 6 bases and J lost 4; bases outside the gene matches: 10. The DNA of the CDR3 is TGTGCCAGCAGCTTCCCGGGACTAGAAGGAGAGACCCAGTACTTC. The encoded protein is CASSFPGLEGETQYF.